The 3 T cell receptor beta chains reported below all come from one sample, sequenced in a study of cytomegalovirus exposure and HLA in healthy donors. Both 60 Vbeta primers and 13 Jbeta primers went into the PCR. Assay: immunoSEQ multiplex PCR; the TCRdb copy retains only in-frame clones and omits some. Of approximately 160,000 clones in the sample, about 80% are singletons; the top ten hold around 7.3%. Material: PBMCs. The receptors derive from a man aged 25-45 years in good health and CMV-seropositive.

The rearrangement links TRBV27 to TRBJ1-5; D ambiguous. With 0 bases removed from V and 6 bases from J, the gap between germline ends came to 12 bases. Germline V gene sequence: CDR1 MNHEY, CDR2 SMNVEV (reference sequence). The CDR3 is 15 amino acids. In DNA, the CDR3 is TGTGCCAGCAGTTTATCTTGGGCTACGAGTCAGCCCCAGCATTTT. This translates into CASSLSWATSQPQHF.

For the CDR3, the DNA is TGTGCCAGCAGCTTAGCGAACAGCCAAGAGACCCAGTACTTC. Translation: CASSLANSQETQYF. This chain connects TRBV7-2 to TRBJ2-5; D gene unclear. V was pared by 0 bases and J by 1 base, with 6 bases between. CDR3 length equals 14 residues. Germline CDR1 and CDR2: SGHTA and FQGNSA. Supplemented by reference TRBV7-2 and TRBJ2-5, the full variable domain reads GAGVSQSPSNKVTEKGKDVELRCDPISGHTALYWYRQSLGQGLEFLIYFQGNSAPDKSGLPSDRFSAERTGGSVSTLTIQRTQQEDSAVYLCASSLANSQETQYFGPGTRLLVL.

V and J are TRBV7-6 and TRBJ2-1; 7 nucleotides line up with TRBD2. The length of the CDR3 is 15 residues. Germline CDR1 and CDR2: SGHVS and FNYEAQ. With 5 bases clipped from V and 2 bases from J, the junction kept 6 bases outside the gene matches. Here the CDR3 reads CASSTAGRAYNEQFF. CDR3 nucleotides: TGTGCCAGCAGCACAGCGGGACGCGCCTACAATGAGCAGTTCTTC.